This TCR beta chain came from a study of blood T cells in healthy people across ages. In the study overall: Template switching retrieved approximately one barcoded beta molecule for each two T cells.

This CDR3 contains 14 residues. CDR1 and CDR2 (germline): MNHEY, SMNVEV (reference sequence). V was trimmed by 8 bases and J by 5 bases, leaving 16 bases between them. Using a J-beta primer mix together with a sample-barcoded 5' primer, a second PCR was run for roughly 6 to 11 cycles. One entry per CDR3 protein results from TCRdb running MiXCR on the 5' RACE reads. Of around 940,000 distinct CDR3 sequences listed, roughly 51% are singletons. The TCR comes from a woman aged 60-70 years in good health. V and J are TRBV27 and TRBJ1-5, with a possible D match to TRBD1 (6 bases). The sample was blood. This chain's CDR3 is CASATSRGHQPQHF. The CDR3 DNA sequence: TGTGCCAGCGCCACCTCCAGGGGCCATCAGCCCCAGCATTTT.